What follows describes a single TCR beta chain. Per germline, CDR1 SGHNT and CDR2 YYREEE (reference sequence). The CDR3 runs 13 residues. V shed 4 bases and J shed 3 bases, with 10 bases lying between them. The data were taken from a study of blood T cell repertoires in COVID-19. As for the study in general: Italy, Spain and the United States were the sources of the convalescent and acute COVID-19 samples. T cells, B-cell-depleted T cells, or PBMCs provided the cDNA or gDNA that served as material.

Study processing details: Reference gene primers were amplified, and this amplification served to estimate nucleated cell counts. The protocol was immunoSEQ multiplex PCR, while the TCRdb copy is restricted to in-frame clones and leaves out a portion. V, J and clone size derive from that table, while D and trimming were established from the DNA sequence. The sample carries roughly 250,000 clones, roughly nine tenths recorded once. Patients at the Seattle site were enrolled during active infection and followed longitudinally. V gene TRBV5-4 combines with J gene TRBJ2-5, with no clear D. This TCR was sampled from a woman in her twenties or thirties with COVID-19, enrolled during active disease. The sequencing sample was made of peripheral blood. The CDR3 spells CASSGKIEETQYF. CDR3 bases: TGTGCCAGCAGCGGTAAGATAGAAGAGACCCAGTACTTC.